This TCR beta chain was sequenced during a study of shared clonotypes between healthy human individuals. For this clone: Other DNA sequences in this sample translate to the same CDR3.

Naive CD8 cells were CD45RO-negative, positively selected for CCR7, excluding terminally differentiated effector memory CD45RA+ cells. HIV-negative, healthy adults without recent acute infections or vaccinations were the donors. Germline V CDR1 and CDR2: SGHVS, FQNEAQ. J was trimmed by 5 bases and V by 1 base; bases with no gene match: 2. The CDR3 length is 13 residues. Clones were sequenced by immunoSEQ multiplex PCR, and TCRdb holds only the in-frame ones, with some missing. This sample has around 1.9 million clones, with over 85% found just once. The chain is built from TRBV7-8 and TRBJ2-7; 7 positions match TRBD1. The sequenced material came from naive CD8+ T cells from PBMCs. The TCR originated in a young man in good health. Some clones in this sample may be carry-over from other donors' samples. The CDR3 sequence is CASSLDRGHEQYF. The CDR3 DNA sequence: TGTGCCAGCAGCTTAGACAGGGGCCACGAGCAGTACTTC.